This T cell receptor beta chain was recorded in a study of post-analysis software for immune sequencing data. In the study overall: Clinical courses comprised relapsing-remitting, secondary progressive and progressive-relapsing multiple sclerosis. Findings and limits, study-wide: Four or five TRBV segments, TRBV5-6, TRBV5-1 and TRBV20-1 among them, were found more frequent in patients than controls. Controls' normalized Chao1 diversity significantly exceeded that of multiple sclerosis patients.

Unique-molecular-identifier-tagged TCR beta cDNA libraries were used. A single record per CDR3 protein comes from TCRdb applying MiXCR to the PCR reads. The sample contains approximately 400,000 distinct CDR3 sequences, less than 40% of which appear only once. With regard to this clonotype: Its target is not known.

This CDR3 region has 11 residues. V lost 5 bases, J lost 11 bases, and 15 bases lay in between. Per germline, CDR1 DFQATT and CDR2 SNEGSKA (reference sequence). V and J are TRBV20-1 and TRBJ1-1; unclear D gene. This sequence was found in a girl between 5 and 17 years old with multiple sclerosis. The sequenced sample was blood. CDR3 protein: CSAPIPRRAFF. The CDR3 coding sequence is TGCAGTGCTCCCATCCCCAGAAGGGCTTTCTTT.